The 9 T cell receptor beta chains listed next were all sequenced from one sample in a study of T-cell memory formation after mild COVID-19. TCRdb called the 5' RACE reads again in MiXCR, with one record for every CDR3 protein. The sample lists approximately 260,000 distinct CDR3 sequences, 16% occurring once. The sequenced sample consisted of PBMCs or a T cell subset sorted from them (not recorded which). Receptors originate from a man in his late teens or twenties who had mild COVID-19 (a few samples of this study predate the infection). Cell type and time point are not known.

The CDR3: CASSPWAGVNQPQHF. The CDR3 nucleotides are TGTGCCAGCAGCCCCTGGGCGGGGGTTAATCAGCCCCAGCATTTT. This chain uses TRBV7-2 with TRBJ1-5; D is perhaps TRBD1 (5 bases). The CDR3 length is 15 residues. V was clipped by 5 bases and J by 4 bases, with 15 bases between them. Germline V CDR1 and CDR2: SGHTA, FQGNSA.

In its sample, this clonotype was seen a few times. The rearrangement uses TRBV7-2 and TRBJ2-3; a possible D gene is TRBD2 (6 bases). Germline V gene sequence: CDR1 SGHTA, CDR2 FQGNSA. With 2 bases removed from V and 3 bases from J, the gap between germline ends came to 9 bases. CDR3 length equals 14 residues. In DNA form, the CDR3 reads TGTGCCAGCAGCTTATCTCTAGCGACAGATACGCAGTATTTT. Protein sequence: CASSLSLATDTQYF.

This clonotype was counted between two and nine times. The rearrangement joins TRBV5-1 to TRBJ1-2; maybe TRBD1 (5 bases). The V end was cut by 4 bases, the J end by 6 bases, with 16 bases between. Per germline, CDR1 SGHRS and CDR2 YFSETQ. The CDR3 is 14 residues long. The CDR3 reads CASSAGMGEHGYTF. Written as DNA, the CDR3 is TGCGCCAGCAGCGCCGGGATGGGGGAGCATGGCTACACCTTC.

This clonotype was recorded at least ten times. The rearrangement links TRBV7-6 to TRBJ2-7; tentatively, D is TRBD2 (5 bases). Germline loops: CDR1 SGHVS, CDR2 FNYEAQ. CDR3 length: 13 amino acids. The CDR3 nucleotides are TGTGGGACCGTGTGGGTGGGTTATGCGGGGCAGTACTTC. Translating gives CGTVWVGYAGQYF.

This clonotype was seen more than once but under ten times. The chain combines TRBV6-2 or TRBV6-3 with TRBJ2-7; D uncertain. Germline lookup yields CDR1 MNHEY and CDR2 SVGEGT. This CDR3 is built from 13 residues. Trimming removed 6 bases at V and 4 bases at J, with 13 bases between. The CDR3 protein is CASSAQRIYEQYV. The DNA for the CDR3 is TGTGCCAGCAGCGCCCAGCGAATTTACGAGCAGTACGTC.

V is TRBV5-6 and J is TRBJ2-7, with D possibly called TRBD1 or TRBD2 (5 bases each). CDR3 length: 13 residues. V was pared by 6 bases and J by 0 bases, with 10 bases between. Germline-derived CDR1 and CDR2 are SGHDT and YYEEEE. The CDR3, as DNA: TGTGCCAGCACCTACGGGGCCTCCTACGAGCAGTACTTC. This translates into CASTYGASYEQYF.

This clonotype was counted between two and nine times. J is TRBJ2-3 and V is TRBV7-8; TRBD2 matches 11 bases. The trim removed 5 bases at V and 5 bases at J, leaving 6 bases unmatched. Per germline, CDR1 SGHVS and CDR2 FQNEAQ. CDR3 size: 15 residues. The CDR3: CASSATGTSGDTQYF. The CDR3 nucleotides read TGTGCCAGCAGCGCTACCGGGACTAGCGGAGATACGCAGTATTTT.

The chain is built from TRBV7-3 and TRBJ2-3, with 10 bases lining up with TRBD2. The CDR3 covers 15 residues. In germline, CDR1 is SGHTA, CDR2 FQGTGA. The J segment lost 0 bases and the V segment lost 7 bases, leaving 4 bases of the junction unmatched. The CDR3 spells CASNIAGGSTDTQYF. CDR3 DNA: TGTGCCAGCAACATAGCGGGGGGAAGCACAGATACGCAGTATTTT.

CDR3 coding DNA: TGTGCCAGCAGTTTAGGGGACCACCGTCAGCCCCAGCATTTT. It translates to CASSLGDHRQPQHF. The chain is built from TRBV12-3 or TRBV12-4 and TRBJ1-5, with D tentatively TRBD1 (5 bases). The V end was cut by 1 base, the J end by 6 bases, with 10 bases between. This CDR3 contains 14 residues.